This TCR beta chain was obtained from a study of naive and memory T cell subsets (dated by TCRdb to the late 2010s). Study-level background: The figure summarizing the skin biopsy and whole blood samples listed about 10 blood donors, 7 tuberculin skin test biopsies and 3 saline control biopsies. As previously described, skin biopsies were taken from tuberculin skin test sites or from saline-injected control sites and processed for RNA extraction. PCR2 was typically performed as a SYBR Green qPCR that was stopped at a set threshold, although end-point PCR (about 6 cycles) could be used instead for low-input samples. What the study reported, not specific to this receptor: The larger number of TCRs at tuberculin skin test sites was interpreted as T cell infiltration of a delayed type IV hypersensitivity reaction. Details of skin biopsy collection and RNA processing were not given in the paper but were referenced to earlier studies. The RNA-based method was acknowledged to be potentially sensitive to changes in TCR transcripts with T cell activation and differentiation. TCR sequences were reportedly recovered from both skin biopsy types, with far more TCRs at tuberculin skin test sites.

Worth noting for this clonotype: Its antigen remains undetermined. There are no base qualities to consult, and no much larger clone falls within one base.

The treatment or condition label corresponds to: skin biopsy from PPD injection site in Mantoux-positive individual. Total RNA was used without cell sorting and was treated with RQ1 DNase before reverse transcription, with a target input of about 1 to 1,100 ng. The study described a robust, sensitive protocol for amplifying, sequencing and analyzing TCRs, using 3' ligation of a UMI-containing oligonucleotide to TCR cDNA. Tuberculin skin test biopsies were obtained from sites injected with PPD in individuals who had a positive Mantoux test. Libraries were prepared from skin biopsies and whole blood to test how robust the pipeline was in samples where T cells are a minority population. Libraries were built with UMI-ligation and nested PCR. For the blood and skin samples, TCR RNA was reverse transcribed with SuperScript IV using primers for the alpha and beta constant regions. The ligated cDNA was amplified in four rounds of PCR with nested alpha and beta constant region primers together with the SP2 primer. An oligonucleotide carrying the Illumina SP2 primer and a UMI was ligated to the 3' end of the cDNA by means of T4 RNA ligase 1. The 12-nucleotide UMI was composed of two random hexamers separated by an eight-base spacer, which was included to prevent hairpin formation. From the second PCR onward, TCR alpha and beta chain libraries were processed separately, and dual indexing was applied for multiplexing. After pooling, the indexed libraries were analyzed by capillary electrophoresis and sequenced on either an Illumina MiSeq or NextSeq. To boost base diversity and improve cluster recognition, PhiX DNA at roughly 5-8% was spiked into the libraries. Concerning the study's data processing: Demultiplexor extracted UMIs from read 2, combined them with read 1 TCR sequence, and split reads by sample indices. Decombinator identified V and J genes and V-J junctions, assigning each TCR a five-part identifier including V and J deletions. UMIs were used by Collapsinator to correct sequencing errors and PCR amplification heterogeneity, so that a UMI-based abundance was obtained for each TCR. Identifiers were converted to nucleotide sequence by CDR3Translator and translated to amino acids, and CDR3 regions were extracted on the basis of terminal motifs. Error-corrected counts of alpha and beta TCRs from blood and skin were compared after being normalized to the amount of input RNA. TCRdb trimmed the raw reads at Q25, called clones with MiXCR and kept productive beta chains. Records with the same CDR3 protein are collapsed into one entry carrying the most frequent genes and DNA. TCRdb assigned the V and J calls; the authors' analysis was not used. Within this sample are fewer than 20,000 distinct CDR3 sequences, with approximately 9.6% of them counted one time only. The ten largest account for around 7% of the sample.

The specimen comprised skin, sampled from a tuberculin skin test site. This clonotype originated in an adult in good health.

The CDR3 region has the sequence CASSQNYNPGELFF. The DNA reads TGCGCCAGCAGCCAAAACTACAACCCCGGGGAGCTGTTTTTT. Here the chain combines TRBV4-1 and TRBJ2-2, with the D gene call left open. Counted from cysteine to phenylalanine, this CDR3 has 14 amino acids. Just CDR3 DNA is preserved here, 42 bases in frame from base 1. In the germline V gene, CDR1 corresponds to MGHRA and CDR2 to YSYEKL. A distance of 10 bases separates the germline ends of V and J, which lose 2 bases and 6 bases respectively.